This T cell receptor beta chain was identified in a study of blood T cell repertoires in COVID-19. The wider study: Collection of acute and convalescent COVID-19 samples took place in the United States, Italy and Spain. T cells, B-cell-depleted T cells, or PBMCs supplied cDNA or gDNA.

This clone was observed a single time. Per germline, CDR1 SGDLS and CDR2 YYNGEE. V dropped 5 bases and J dropped 7; count of bases not matched to a gene: 10. The CDR3 covers 15 residues. The table came from immunoSEQ multiplex PCR; TCRdb's copy has only in-frame clones and leaves some out. The table records about 370,000 clones, approximately 92% of them present only once. Those enrolled, adults aged about 18 to 89 years, came from about 24 US areas. This sequence was found in a man between 18 and 29 years old who had recovered from COVID-19. Sequenced material: PBMCs or T cells enriched from blood (not recorded which). The chain combines TRBV9 with TRBJ1-4; 8 bases line up with TRBD1. CDR3 protein: CASSERGTGGEKLFF. In DNA form, the CDR3 reads TGTGCCAGCAGTGAAAGGGGGACAGGAGGTGAAAAACTGTTTTTT.